The 9 T cell receptor beta chains below all came from one sample that was sequenced in a study of graft-versus-host responses after intestinal transplantation. Produced via immunoSEQ multiplex PCR; TCRdb's table is partial and in-frame only. The table includes some 120,000 clones, 90% detected once. For these TCRs, the target antigens are not known. The material sequenced was unstimulated CD4+ T cells sorted from spleen or lymph node cells, taken before intestinal transplant. These receptor sequences come from a human donor who received an intestinal transplant.

The chain employs TRBV15 and TRBJ2-5; 8 nucleotides agree with TRBD2. Germline V CDR1 and CDR2: LNHNV, YYDKDF (reference sequence). The V segment lost 1 base and the J segment 0 bases; nucleotides outside the gene matches: 4. The CDR3 is 16 amino acids. CDR3 loop: CATSRAGGAYQETQYF. CDR3 in DNA: TGTGCCACCAGCAGAGCCGGGGGGGCGTACCAAGAGACCCAGTACTTC.

This chain joins TRBV6-5 and TRBJ1-4; a weak D match, TRBD1 (6 bases). V lost 5 bases to trimming and J lost 2 bases, with 12 bases between them. The CDR3 totals 15 residues. Germline CDR1 reads MNHEY; CDR2 reads SVGAGI. The CDR3 DNA sequence: TGTGCCAGCAGTCCTACAGGGTGGACTAATGAAAAACTGTTTTTT. It encodes CASSPTGWTNEKLFF.

J is TRBJ1-4 and V is TRBV7-6; D remains ambiguous. The V end lost 5 bases, the J end lost 2 bases, and 6 bases lay between the germline ends. This CDR3 has 13 amino acids. Per germline, CDR1 SGHVS and CDR2 FNYEAQ. CDR3: CASSGRTNEKLFF. The CDR3 bases are TGTGCCAGCAGCGGTCGGACTAATGAAAAACTGTTTTTT. Drawing the rest from reference TRBV7-6 and TRBJ1-4, the complete variable domain is GAGVSQSPRYKVTKRGQDVALRCDPISGHVSLYWYRQALGQGPEFLTYFNYEAQQDKSGLPNDRFSAERPEGSISTLTIQRTEQRDSAMYRCASSGRTNEKLFFGSGTQLSVL.

This clone has only one observation. The V gene is TRBV9, the J gene TRBJ2-7; D unresolved. The CDR3 loop spans 14 amino acids. Per the germline V gene, CDR1 is SGDLS and CDR2 is YYNGEE. Trimming removed 0 bases from V and 2 bases from J, with 9 bases in between. This chain's CDR3 is CASSVGPVTYEQYF. The CDR3 region has the DNA TGTGCCAGCAGCGTAGGGCCAGTTACCTACGAGCAGTACTTC.

The chain uses TRBV5-1 and TRBJ1-1, with D possibly being TRBD1 (6 bases). Germline V gene data show CDR1 as SGHRS and CDR2 as YFSETQ. The CDR3 is made up of 12 amino acids. V was pared by 4 bases and J by 6 bases, with 10 bases between. The CDR3 nucleotides read TGCGCCAGCAGCCCTTGGGGGCCTGAAGCTTTCTTT. It is translated as CASSPWGPEAFF.

This chain joins TRBV18 and TRBJ1-4; 9 nucleotides align to TRBD1. V was pared by 3 bases and J by 8 bases, with 7 bases of the junction left unmatched. The CDR3 has 15 amino acids. Per germline, CDR1 KGHSH and CDR2 LQKENI. The CDR3 loop is CASSPWTGVGEKLFF. In DNA, the CDR3 is TGTGCCAGCTCACCCTGGACAGGGGTGGGAGAAAAACTGTTTTTT.

The V and J genes are TRBV28 and TRBJ2-6; 7 bases match TRBD1. The CDR3 sequence is 15 residues long. The germline V gene encodes CDR1 MDHEN and CDR2 SYDVKM. The V and J ends lost 6 bases and 2 bases, in that order; junction bases with no gene match: 4. The DNA of the CDR3 is TGTGCCAGCAGAGCGCAGGGGGCTGGGGCCAACGTCCTGACTTTC. Translation: CASRAQGAGANVLTF.

The chain links TRBV6-5 to TRBJ2-3; 8 bases fit TRBD2. Germline CDR1 and CDR2: MNHEY and SVGAGI. Trimming took 6 bases from V and 5 from J; bases not matched to a gene: 10. The CDR3 covers 15 residues. CDR3 residues: CASRPLIAGGDTQYF. The CDR3 nucleotides read TGTGCCAGCAGACCTCTCATTGCGGGGGGAGATACGCAGTATTTT.

This chain links TRBV7-6 with TRBJ2-7; TRBD2 aligns across 10 bases. There are 19 residues in the CDR3. The germline gives CDR1 SGHVS, CDR2 FNYEAQ. The J segment lost 3 bases and the V segment lost 0 bases, leaving 14 bases of the junction unmatched. The CDR3 coding sequence is TGTGCCAGCAGCTTAGCTCCCACCCACTTTAGCGGGGGGAACTACGAGCAGTACTTC. As protein: CASSLAPTHFSGGNYEQYF.